The T cell receptor (beta chain) described here comes from a study of STAT3 mutations in large granular lymphocyte leukemia. Average productive template count per sample was 35,000 to 50,000. The protocol was immunoSEQ multiplex PCR, while the TCRdb copy is restricted to in-frame clones and leaves out a portion. The sample lists roughly 8,000 clones; 91% were seen once. Study-wide results and limits: Variable sampling intervals and differing treatment regimens complicated linking therapy response to TCR clonal burden changes. Every T-LGLL patient had at least one immunodominant TCRbeta clonotype.

This clone was seen a single time. Its antigen is unknown. Material for sequencing was peripheral blood mononuclear cells. This clonotype originated in a man aged 45 to 65 with T-cell large granular lymphocyte leukemia. Some clones in this sample may be carry-over from other donors' samples.

In nucleotides, the CDR3 is TGTGCCAGTAGTGTCTCCCTAGGGGCCTACGAGCAGTACTTC. Translation gives CASSVSLGAYEQYF. This chain connects TRBV19 to TRBJ2-7, with TRBD1 as a possible D gene (5 bases). CDR3 length: 14 residues. Germline lookup yields CDR1 LNHDA and CDR2 SQIVND (reference sequence). Trimming took 5 bases from V and 2 from J, leaving 13 bases between them.